This T cell receptor (beta chain) was found in a study of OX40 agonist ivuxolimab in advanced cancers. For the study at large: Patients treated during dose escalation were battling hepatocellular carcinoma, melanoma, renal cell or head and neck cancer. The study, taken as a whole, reports: With doses of 0.1-3.0 mg/kg, partial responders showed among the lowest clonal expansion.

V shed 6 bases and J shed 2 bases, with 13 bases lying between them. The CDR3 is 14 amino acids. Germline CDR1 is SGHRS and CDR2 is YFSETQ. Method: immunoSEQ multiplex PCR; TCRdb's copy keeps in-frame clones and lacks some. The repertoire holds 73,000 or so clones, with approximately 85% as singletons. For this clone: The antigen remains undetermined.

The sequenced sample was CD4+ or CD8+ T cells sorted from blood, obtained in a trial of the OX40 agonist ivuxolimab. The chain couples TRBV5-1 to TRBJ2-3; D is unclear. This clonotype was sampled from an adult with an advanced solid tumor such as melanoma, head and neck, liver or kidney cancer. CDR3: CASIEQPSTDTQYF. CDR3 sequence (DNA): TGCGCCAGCATAGAGCAGCCCTCCACAGATACGCAGTATTTT.